Sequencing of this T cell receptor beta chain was carried out in a study of CXCR3-negative and CXCR3-positive naive CD8 T cells. Study-wide results and caveats: Much lower diversity was found in memory CD8+ cells, while both naive subsets had comparably high diversity. CD5 surface expression was similar among naive subsets, and TCR strength was estimated by inference from TRB CDR3 properties.

In the case of this clonotype: The antigen is unknown.

This CDR3 comprises 14 residues. Per germline, CDR1 SGHRS and CDR2 YFSETQ. Each TRB cDNA library was prepared by 5' RACE (with UMI labels). Using the 5' RACE reads, TCRdb records one entry per CDR3 protein without DNA. The sample table includes 84,000 or so distinct CDR3 sequences. This sequence originates from a human donor in good health. Some clones in this sample may be carry-over from other donors' samples. Material: naive CXCR3- CD8+ T cells from blood. The subset here: CD45RO-CCR7+CD27+CD95- naive CD8+ T cells lacking CXCR3 (TNR3-). The genes are TRBV5-1 and TRBJ2-7. CDR3 amino acids: CASSFIGGDYEQYF. Based on the CDR3 plus reference TRBV5-1 and TRBJ2-7, the full variable domain is KAGVTQTPRYLIKTRGQQVTLSCSPISGHRSVSWYQQTPGQGLQFLFEYFSETQRNKGNFPGRFSGRQFSNSRSEMNVSTLELGDSALYLCASSFIGGDYEQYFGPGTRLTVT.